The present T cell receptor beta chain was sequenced within a study of T cells in Graves' hyperthyroidism and ophthalmopathy. Study-wide findings and caveats: In blood, most of the thyroid clonotypes expanded above 0.001 were also present. Model output signaled ophthalmopathy a median approximately six months ahead of onset.

Remarks on this clonotype: Its antigen remains unknown.

V was shortened by 0 bases and J by 3 bases, with 3 bases between the two germline ends. CDR1 and CDR2 (germline): SGDLS, YYNGEE. The CDR3 runs to 13 residues. The patients, who ranged from 18 to 65 in age, presented with newly diagnosed hyperthyroidism lasting under 2 months. Diagnoses used clinical symptoms, serum thyroxine and TRAb, thyroid ultrasound and orbital computed tomography. Researchers took RNA transcripts and amplified the TCR beta CDR3 regions from them. First-round RT-PCR of the TCR CDR3 relied on the HTBI primer set. TCRdb re-called the multiplex PCR reads through MiXCR, storing one row per CDR3 protein. The table lists approximately 560,000 distinct CDR3 sequences, about 45% of them singletons.

This TCR was sampled from a woman aged 18-35 years with Graves' hyperthyroidism. This chain uses TRBV9 with TRBJ1-4, with D uncertain. The sample consisted of peripheral blood or thyroid tissue (not recorded which). CDR3 region: CASSVAPNEKLFF. The CDR3 region has the DNA TGTGCCAGCAGCGTAGCCCCTAATGAAAAACTGTTTTTT.